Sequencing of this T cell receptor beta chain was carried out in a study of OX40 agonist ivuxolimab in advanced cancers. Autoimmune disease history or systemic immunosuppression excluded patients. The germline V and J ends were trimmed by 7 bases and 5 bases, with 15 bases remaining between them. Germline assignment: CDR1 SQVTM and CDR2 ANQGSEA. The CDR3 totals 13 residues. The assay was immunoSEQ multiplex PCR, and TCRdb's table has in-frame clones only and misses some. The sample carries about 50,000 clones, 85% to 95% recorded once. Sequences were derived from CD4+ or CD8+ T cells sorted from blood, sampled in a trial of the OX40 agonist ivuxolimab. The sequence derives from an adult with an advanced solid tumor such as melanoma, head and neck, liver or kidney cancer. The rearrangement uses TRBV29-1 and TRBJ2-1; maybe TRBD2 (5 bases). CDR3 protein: CSATAVTDNEQFF. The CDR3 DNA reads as TGCAGCGCTACAGCGGTCACCGACAATGAGCAGTTCTTC.